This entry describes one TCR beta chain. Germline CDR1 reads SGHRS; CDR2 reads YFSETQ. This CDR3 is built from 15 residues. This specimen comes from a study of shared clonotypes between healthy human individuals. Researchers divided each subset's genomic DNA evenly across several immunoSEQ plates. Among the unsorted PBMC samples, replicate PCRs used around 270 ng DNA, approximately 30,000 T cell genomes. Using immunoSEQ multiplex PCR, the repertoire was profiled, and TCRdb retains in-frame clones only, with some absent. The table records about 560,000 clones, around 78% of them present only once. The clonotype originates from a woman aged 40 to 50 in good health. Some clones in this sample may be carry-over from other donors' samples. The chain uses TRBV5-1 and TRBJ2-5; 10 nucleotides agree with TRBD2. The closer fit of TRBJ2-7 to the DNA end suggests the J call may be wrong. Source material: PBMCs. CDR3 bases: TGCGCCAGCAGCTTCACTAGCGGGACCGGCTACGAGCAGTACTTC. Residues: CASSFTSGTGYEQYF.